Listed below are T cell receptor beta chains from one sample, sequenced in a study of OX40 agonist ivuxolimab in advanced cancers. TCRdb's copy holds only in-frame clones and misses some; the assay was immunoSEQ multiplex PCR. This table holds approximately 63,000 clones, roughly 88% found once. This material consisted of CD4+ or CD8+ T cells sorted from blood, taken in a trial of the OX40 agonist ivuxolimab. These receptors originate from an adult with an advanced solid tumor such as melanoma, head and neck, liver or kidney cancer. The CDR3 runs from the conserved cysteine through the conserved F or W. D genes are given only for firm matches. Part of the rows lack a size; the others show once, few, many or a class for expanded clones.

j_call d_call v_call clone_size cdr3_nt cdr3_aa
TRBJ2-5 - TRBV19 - TGTGCCAGTAGTATGACTAGTGGGGGAGAGACCCAGTACTTC CASSMTSGGETQYF
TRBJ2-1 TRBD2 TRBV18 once TGTGCCAGCTCACGTCTAGCGGGCACCTACTCCTACAATGAGCAGTTCTTC CASSRLAGTYSYNEQFF
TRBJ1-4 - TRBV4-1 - TGCGCCAGCAGGAGGGGCAATGAAAAACTGTTTTTT CASRRGNEKLFF
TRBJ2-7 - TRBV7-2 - TGTGCCAGCAGCGGGACTGGCTACGAGCAGTACTTC CASSGTGYEQYF
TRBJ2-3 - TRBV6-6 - TGTGCCAGCAGTCAACCAGGGTCTATGGAAGATACGCAGTATTTT CASSQPGSMEDTQYF
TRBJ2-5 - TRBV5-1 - TGCGCCAGCAGCTTGGCCGGATCGGCAGGGAATCAAGAGACCCAGTACTTC CASSLAGSAGNQETQYF
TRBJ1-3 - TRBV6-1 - TGTGCCAGCAGTGTAGGCCCAAGATATGGAAACACCATATATTTT CASSVGPRYGNTIYF
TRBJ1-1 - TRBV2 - TGTGCCACTCAATCTGAGGGGATGGAAGCTTTCTTT CATQSEGMEAFF
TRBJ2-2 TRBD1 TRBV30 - TGTGCTGCAAGACAGGGCGCGAACACCGGGGAGCTGTTTTTT CAARQGANTGELFF
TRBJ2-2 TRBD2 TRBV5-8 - TGTGCCAGCAGCTTGGTTGGTAGCGGGATAGGCACCGGGGAGCTGTTTTTT CASSLVGSGIGTGELFF
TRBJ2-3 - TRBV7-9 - TGTGCCAGCAGCTTAGTTTGGACCACCGACACAGATACGCAGTATTTT CASSLVWTTDTDTQYF
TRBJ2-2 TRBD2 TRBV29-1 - TGCAGCGTCAGGACTAGCGTACTCACCGGGGAGCTGTTTTTT CSVRTSVLTGELFF
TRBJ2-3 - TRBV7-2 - TGTGCCAGCAACTTCCGTTCCGGGCAGGATACGCAGTATTTT CASNFRSGQDTQYF
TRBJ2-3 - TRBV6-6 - TGTGCCAGCAGTTACCAGGGTGGGAGCACAGATACGCAGTATTTT CASSYQGGSTDTQYF
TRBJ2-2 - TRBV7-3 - TGTGCCAGCAGCTTAAGGGGCCAGAACACCGGGGAGCTGTTTTTT CASSLRGQNTGELFF
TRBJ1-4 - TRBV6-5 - TGTGCCAGCAGCACCGAGGAAAAACTGTTTTTT CASSTEEKLFF
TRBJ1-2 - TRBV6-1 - TGTGCCAGCAGCTACAGGGCGTGGTATGGCTACACCTTC CASSYRAWYGYTF
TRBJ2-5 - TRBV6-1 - TGTGCCTCTCTCGCGGGCAGGGGAGAGACCCAGTACTTC CASLAGRGETQYF
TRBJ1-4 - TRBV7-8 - TGTGCCAGCAGCTTACAAGGCGGAGCAACTAATGAAAAACTGTTTTTT CASSLQGGATNEKLFF
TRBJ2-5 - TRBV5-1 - TGCGCCAGCAGCTTGGTCCCAGATCAAGAGACCCAGTACTTC CASSLVPDQETQYF
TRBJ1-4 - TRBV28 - TGTGCCAGCAGTTTACGACCCGGGACGAGGGAGGGTGAAAAACTGTTTTTT CASSLRPGTREGEKLFF
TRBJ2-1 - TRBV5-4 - TGTGCCAGCAGCTTCCTACTCCGGAATGAGCAGTTCTTC CASSFLLRNEQFF
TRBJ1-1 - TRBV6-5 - TGTGCCAGCAGTTACTCGAATTTGGGGCTGAGCACTGAAGCTTTCTTT CASSYSNLGLSTEAFF
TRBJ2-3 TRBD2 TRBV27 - TGTGCCAGCAGTCCCTTTCCCACTAGCGGAGCTAATACGCAGTATTTT CASSPFPTSGANTQYF
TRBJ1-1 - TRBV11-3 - TGTGCCAGCAGCTTAGCGACAGGCACTGAAGCTTTCTTT CASSLATGTEAFF
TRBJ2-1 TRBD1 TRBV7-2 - TGTGCCAGCAGCTTAACAGGGGACTCCTACAATGAGCAGTTCTTC CASSLTGDSYNEQFF
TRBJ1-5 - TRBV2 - TGTGCCAGCAAGCGGGACAGCAATCAGCCCCAGCATTTT CASKRDSNQPQHF
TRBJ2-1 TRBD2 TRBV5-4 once TGTGCCAGCAGCCGCCTACTAGCGGGGGCCAACAATGAGCAGTTCTTC CASSRLLAGANNEQFF
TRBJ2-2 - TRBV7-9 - TGTGCCAGCACCACGACCAGGGAGCTGTTTTTT CASTTTRELFF
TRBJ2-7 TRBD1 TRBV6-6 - TGTGCCAGCAGAGGACAGGGGGCGCACTACGAGCAGTACTTC CASRGQGAHYEQYF
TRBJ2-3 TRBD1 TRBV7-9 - TGTGCCAGCAGCTCTGGACAGGGCACAGATACGCAGTATTTT CASSSGQGTDTQYF